This section outlines one T cell receptor beta chain sequence together with its context. Its antigen is currently unknown. The method, 5' RACE with UMI labels, was used to prepare the TRB cDNA libraries. TCRdb reprocessed the 5' RACE reads, with one entry per CDR3 protein and no DNA. The sample includes some 48,000 distinct CDR3 sequences. Naive CD8+ T cells showed a CD45RO-CCR7+CD27+CD95- phenotype. This record belongs to a study of CXCR3-negative and CXCR3-positive naive CD8 T cells. Study-level information: The libraries together contributed about 135 million TRB reads, each supplying about 1.5 +/- 0.3 million.

This CDR3 is built from 13 residues. Germline CDR1 LNHDA, CDR2 SQIVND (reference sequence). Study-level points and caveats: Surface CD5 looked about the same in the naive subsets, so the authors worked out TCR strength from TRB CDR3 properties. With respect to TRBV-TRBJ usage, naive CXCR3-negative and CXCR3-positive cells were similar; memory differed.

The sequenced material came from naive CXCR3- CD8+ T cells from blood. Described subset: CD45RO-CCR7+CD27+CD95- naive CD8+ T cells lacking CXCR3 (TNR3-). The J gene is TRBJ1-1, the V gene TRBV19; TCRdb proposes TRBD1, but this gene call is untestable without DNA. The receptor comes from a human donor in good health. Some clones in this sample may be carry-over from other donors' samples. CDR3 protein: CASNGGAWTEAFF.